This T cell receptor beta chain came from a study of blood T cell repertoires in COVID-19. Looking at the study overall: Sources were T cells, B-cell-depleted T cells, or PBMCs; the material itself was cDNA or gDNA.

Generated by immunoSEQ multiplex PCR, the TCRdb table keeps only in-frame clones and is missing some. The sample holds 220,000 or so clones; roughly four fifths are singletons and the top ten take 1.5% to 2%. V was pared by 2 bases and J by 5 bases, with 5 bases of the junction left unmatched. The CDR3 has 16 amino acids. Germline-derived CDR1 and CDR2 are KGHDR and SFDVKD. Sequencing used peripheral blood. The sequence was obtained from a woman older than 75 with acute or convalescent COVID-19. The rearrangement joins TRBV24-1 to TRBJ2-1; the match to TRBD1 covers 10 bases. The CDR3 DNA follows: TGTGCCACCAGTGATTACGGGACAGGGGCAAACAATGAGCAGTTCTTC. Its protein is CATSDYGTGANNEQFF.